This entry is about one T cell receptor beta chain. This clonotype appeared many times. This receptor's antigen is unknown. No much larger clone exists at a distance of one base, and base qualities are not known. The data derive from a study of CD8+CD57+ T cells in acquired aplastic anemia (dated by TCRdb to 2016 to 2019). Concerning the study at large: A mean of about 3 ug of DNA, ranging from about 0.2 to 27.4 ug, was extracted from sorted CD4+ and CD8+ cells. Healthy donor samples averaged roughly 10 million reads for CD4+ and about 11 million for CD8+ cells. What the work shows at the level of the full study, not this receptor alone: CD8+ Simpson's diversity did not differ significantly between patients and healthy controls (P=0.060). Around 30 CD8+ CDR3 sequences were found to be shared between patients and controls, but these sequences appeared to be highly expressed in patients and within the immunodominant clones of the patients.

Via the germline V gene (reference sequence), CDR1 is LNHDA and CDR2 SQIVND. Trimmed from V: 5 bases; trimmed from J: 0 bases; junction bases lacking a gene match: 8. Inclusive of the bounding cysteine and phenylalanine, the CDR3 is 17 residues long. The CDR3 DNA has 51 bases and is translated from base 1. The study deep-sequenced TCR repertoires of sorted CD4+ and CD8+ blood T cells from severe aplastic anemia patients and healthy subjects. Ficoll-Paque density gradient centrifugation was used to isolate peripheral blood mononuclear cells. CD4+ and CD8+ T cells were sorted by FACS or magnetic beads before DNA extraction. TCR beta VDJ combination and CDR3 sequence profiling used genomic DNA as the template. An Illumina HiSeq 2000 was the platform used for TCR repertoire sequencing. In the authors' own workflow: TRBV/TRBJ rearrangement plots, CDR3 size and DJ length profiles, and Simpson's diversity index were used to evaluate the repertoires. The immunodominant clone was defined as the most abundant DNA sequence in deep sequencing data. CDR3 amino acid sequences were screened for sharing across subjects and compared with published repertoires and the VDJdb database. TCRdb cleaned the public reads at Q25 with fastp, built clones with MiXCR and kept in-frame beta chains. Each entry merges the rows of one CDR3 protein and shows their most common DNA and genes. TCRdb assigned the V and J calls; the authors' analysis was not used. For this sample there are 150,000 to 200,000 distinct CDR3 sequences; 46% appear just once. The ten largest clones add up to around 2.9% of the sample.

Sequencing input: sorted CD4+, CD8+, or CD8+CD57+ T cells (not recorded which) from PBMCs. Recombination joined TRBV19 with TRBJ1-1, with TRBD1 identical over 11 junction bases. The sequence derives from a human donor in good health. The CDR3 protein is CASSPRDRGTMNTEAFF. The bases are TGTGCCAGTAGTCCCCGGGACAGGGGGACGATGAACACTGAAGCTTTCTTT. Extended through the reference TRBV19 and TRBJ1-1 proteins, this CDR3 yields the full variable domain: DGGITQSPKYLFRKEGQNVTLSCEQNLNHDAMYWYRQDPGQGLRLIYYSQIVNDFQKGDIAEGYSVSREKKESFPLTVTSAQKNPTAFYLCASSPRDRGTMNTEAFFGQGTRLTVV.